These 19 T cell receptor beta chains share one sample of origin, sequenced in a study of blood T cells in healthy people across ages (dated by TCRdb to 2014 to 2015). The library came from 5' RACE. The instrument was an Illumina HiSeq 2500. A second PCR of about 7 to 12 cycles was run with a J-beta primer mix and a sample-barcoded 5' primer. Using fastp at Q25 and MiXCR, TCRdb reprocessed the public reads and kept productive beta chains. Under each unique CDR3 protein, matching rows form one entry showing the most common genes and DNA. In this sample the table shows about 1,800,000 distinct CDR3 sequences, about 30% of which occur a single time. Roughly 8.2% of the sample is in the top ten clones. Sequenced sample: blood. The receptors come from a woman aged 30 to 39 in good health.

CDR3 sequence: CSARRSGGTEAFF. In DNA, the CDR3 is TGCAGTGCCCGGAGATCAGGGGGCACTGAAGCTTTCTTT. The chain uses TRBV20-1 and TRBJ1-1; 7 bases are shared with TRBD1. Trimming cost V 6 bases and J 4 bases; bases outside gene matches: 8. Per the germline V gene, CDR1 is DFQATT and CDR2 is SNEGSKA (reference sequence). The CDR3 extends over 13 amino acids.

This clonotype was counted between two and nine times. This chain joins TRBV4-1 and TRBJ2-1; TRBD2 aligns across 9 bases. CDR1 and CDR2 from the germline V gene are MGHRA and YSYEKL. This CDR3 comprises 17 residues. After removal of 2 bases from V and 4 bases from J, the junction contained 9 bases not matched to a gene. The CDR3 spells CASSQIAGDTLYNEQFF. In DNA, the CDR3 is TGCGCCAGCAGCCAAATAGCGGGGGACACGCTTTACAATGAGCAGTTCTTC.

This sequence joins TRBV28 and TRBJ2-3; 12 nucleotides agree with TRBD2. Trimming removed 6 bases from V and 4 bases from J; junction bases left unmatched: 11. This CDR3 is built from 17 residues. Germline lookup yields CDR1 MDHEN and CDR2 SYDVKM. The CDR3 is CASSLAGGPSVPDTQYF. The CDR3 coding sequence is TGTGCCAGCAGCCTAGCGGGGGGGCCCAGTGTCCCAGATACGCAGTATTTT.

The chain employs TRBV10-3 and TRBJ2-3, with D unclear. The CDR3 sequence is 15 residues long. Trimming took 3 bases from V and 2 from J, leaving 12 bases between them. Germline values: CDR1 ENHRY, CDR2 SYGVKD. The CDR3 protein is CAISDPWTLTDTQYF. The CDR3 bases are TGTGCCATCAGTGACCCTTGGACCCTCACAGATACGCAGTATTTT.

The sample holds many counts of this clonotype. The chain has TRBV20-1 and TRBJ2-7; D is perhaps TRBD2 (6 bases). Germline V lookup: CDR1 DFQATT, CDR2 SNEGSKA (reference sequence). Trimming pared 3 bases from V and 3 bases from J, leaving 15 bases between. The length of the CDR3 is 14 residues. The CDR3 DNA sequence: TGCAGTGCTAGCGGGAGCACCCTAGACTACGAGCAGTACTTC. Translation gives CSASGSTLDYEQYF.

Notes on this clonotype: This may be a read error: a much more frequent sequence differs by one nucleotide. The rearrangement links TRBV12-3 or TRBV12-4 to TRBJ2-4; D is undetermined. Between the trimmed V and J ends, which lost 6 bases and 8 bases, there was a span of 14 bases. This CDR3 comprises 13 residues. Written as DNA, the CDR3 is TGTGCCAGCAGCAGAGGCTTCGCGGACATTCAGTACTTC. It yields the protein CASSRGFADIQYF.

The V and J genes are TRBV9 and TRBJ1-5, with 8 nucleotides matching TRBD1. From germline, CDR1 is SGDLS and CDR2 YYNGEE. With V trimmed by 4 bases and J by 7 bases, 10 bases remained unmatched. The CDR3 runs to 15 residues. The CDR3 coding sequence is TGTGCCAGCAGCAAGACAGGGGCCGAGCGGCAGCCCCAGCATTTT. Translation gives CASSKTGAERQPQHF.

This sequence joins TRBV7-9 and TRBJ2-7, with 9 bases matching TRBD2. CDR1 and CDR2 from the germline V gene are SEHNR and FQNEAQ (reference sequence). With V trimmed by 5 bases and J by 2 bases, 22 bases remained unmatched. The CDR3 extends over 20 amino acids. The CDR3: CASSPAGGGLAPFLPYEQYF. The DNA of the CDR3 is TGTGCCAGCAGCCCAGCGGGGGGTGGGCTGGCCCCTTTCCTCCCCTACGAGCAGTACTTC.

About this clonotype itself: A much larger clone lies a single base off, so this may be a read error. CDR3 region: CTSSPSYYGYTF. Here the CDR3 DNA reads TGTACCAGCAGTCCTTCCTACTATGGCTACACCTTC. The rearrangement uses TRBV2 and TRBJ1-2; D remains unclear. This CDR3 region has 12 residues. Germline CDR1 is SNHLY and CDR2 is FYNNEI.

V usage is TRBV13 and J usage is TRBJ1-2, with D uncertain. Germline assignment: CDR1 PRHDT and CDR2 FYEKMQ (reference sequence). The CDR3 spans 13 residues. Trimming took 8 bases from V and 3 from J, leaving 13 bases between them. The CDR3, as DNA: TGTGCCAGCGGCCCCTCGCGGGACTATGGCTACACCTTC. This encodes CASGPSRDYGYTF. The full variable domain, its missing parts supplied by reference TRBV13 and TRBJ1-2, is AAGVIQSPRHLIKEKRETATLKCYPIPRHDTVYWYQQGPGQDPQFLISFYEKMQSDKGSIPDRFSAQQFSDYHSELNMSSLELGDSALYFCASGPSRDYGYTFGSGTRLTVV.

This clonotype was observed many times. This sequence joins TRBV29-1 and TRBJ1-2, with 10 bases identical to TRBD1. The CDR3 consists of 15 residues. V lost 4 bases to trimming and J lost 1 base; unmatched junction nucleotides: 6. Looked up from germline, CDR1 is SQVTM and CDR2 is ANQGSEA. CDR3 amino acids: CSVGGQGSYNYGYTF. The DNA for the CDR3 is TGCAGCGTTGGGGGACAGGGGTCTTATAACTATGGCTACACCTTC.

About this clonotype: A read error may produce the germline difference seen at one junction end. The chain has TRBV7-2 and TRBJ2-1, with a weak D call TRBD2 (7 bases). CDR3 length: 15 amino acids. Per the germline V gene, CDR1 is SGHTA and CDR2 is FQGNSA. Here the CDR3 reads CAGSFRGGFYNGQFF. CDR3 DNA: TGTGCCGGCAGCTTCCGCGGGGGCTTCTACAATGGGCAGTTCTTC.

The genes are TRBV7-2 and TRBJ1-2, with 8 positions matching TRBD1. The CDR3 runs 14 residues. Germline assignment: CDR1 SGHTA and CDR2 FQGNSA. V lost 8 bases and J lost 6; bases outside the gene matches: 11. This CDR3 is CASRLPRQGHGYTF. The CDR3 DNA is TGTGCCAGCCGCCTGCCCCGACAGGGGCATGGCTACACCTTC.

This clonotype was observed a few times. The J gene is TRBJ1-1, the V gene TRBV5-1; no firm D call. The CDR3 contains 16 residues. V lost 0 bases and J 0 bases, leaving 12 bases between the germline ends. The germline CDR1 and CDR2 sequences are SGHRS and YFSETQ. This chain's CDR3 is CASSLARLSVNTEAFF. CDR3 nucleotide sequence: TGCGCCAGCAGCTTGGCTCGGCTTTCGGTGAACACTGAAGCTTTCTTT.

The genes are TRBV10-3 and TRBJ2-1, with 8 bases aligning to TRBD1. Germline V gene sequence: CDR1 ENHRY, CDR2 SYGVKD. This CDR3 has 19 amino acids. With 3 bases clipped from V and 0 bases from J, the junction kept 13 bases outside the gene matches. Here the CDR3 DNA reads TGTGCCATCAGTGACCTAGCCGCCGGGACAGGACGCTCCTACAATGAGCAGTTCTTC. Protein: CAISDLAAGTGRSYNEQFF.

This clonotype was observed a single time. The germline gene is not matched at one end of the junction; a read error may be the cause. The CDR3 loop is CASSLGGGPTNGQFF. The DNA for the CDR3 is TGCGCCAGCAGCTTGGGTGGGGGCCCAACGAATGGGCAGTTCTTC. The V gene is TRBV5-1, the J gene TRBJ2-1, with D tentatively TRBD1 (6 bases). This CDR3 is 15 amino acids long. Per germline, CDR1 SGHRS and CDR2 YFSETQ.

This clonotype was seen a handful of times. This chain joins TRBV4-1 and TRBJ1-5; possibly TRBD1 for D (5 bases). Germline CDR1 MGHRA, CDR2 YSYEKL. CDR3 size: 13 residues. The V gene lost 4 bases and the J gene lost 6 bases, with 10 bases spanning the gap. The CDR3 nucleotides read TGCGCCAGCAGCCCGCTCGGGGGTCAGCCCCAGCATTTT. As protein: CASSPLGGQPQHF.

This clonotype was observed a few times. The chain employs TRBV12-5 and TRBJ2-3; D unclear. Trimming cost V 7 bases and J 6 bases, with 8 bases left between them. CDR1 LGHNT and CDR2 FRNRAP come from the germline V gene. The CDR3 length is 11 residues. Here the CDR3 DNA reads TGTGCTAGTGCCCTGCGGGATACGCAGTATTTT. Protein sequence: CASALRDTQYF.

The chain has TRBV7-9 and TRBJ2-1, with a weak D call TRBD2 (5 bases). Trimming stripped 6 bases from V and 3 bases from J, with 15 bases between. Germline CDR1 and CDR2: SEHNR and FQNEAQ (reference sequence). The CDR3 spans 15 residues. The DNA for the CDR3 is TGTGCCAGCAGTCCGGGTCGGGAACGCTACAATGAGCAGTTCTTC. Its protein is CASSPGRERYNEQFF.